What follows are 3 T cell receptor beta chains derived from one specimen sequenced in a study of tissue T cells after allogeneic stem cell transplantation (dated by TCRdb to 2022 to 2024). Library creation used the immunoSEQ multiplex PCR assay. TCRdb took this table from immuneACCESS and kept in-frame rearrangements with V and J called. Such tables lack part of the clones; where checked against another copy, unresolved V genes explain under half of the gap, and the rest is unexplained. The sample profile shows fewer than 8,500 clones; around 40% of them were found once. In total, the top ten clones hold 2.2% of the sample. The meaning of the sample's time point label: mouse harvest day 7 after allogeneic transplant. Each mouse graft consisted of 10^7 T-cell-depleted bone marrow cells plus 10^6 splenic CD5+ T cells and was given by tail vein injection. Sequenced input: skin. The receptors were gathered from a female BALB/c mouse given C57BL/6 T cells with graft-versus-host disease after an allogeneic hematopoietic cell transplant.

A note on this clone: Genes and germline come from the mouse. The CDR3 end lies 1 residue beyond the end of the read and is filled in from the germline J gene. The chain combines TRBV29 with TRBJ2-7, with TRBD1 identical over 9 bases. Per the germline V gene, CDR1 is MSHET and CDR2 is SYDVDS. This CDR3 contains 11 residues. V trimming: 6 bases; J trimming: 7 bases; junction bases outside the gene matches: 1. CDR3 sequence: CASRTGGEQYF. Incomplete CDR3 DNA: TGTGCTAGCAGGACAGGGGGGGAACAGTAC.

This clone came up a few times. Gene names follow the mouse nomenclature. Sequencing ends 1 residue short of the CDR3 end; the germline J gene provides the rest. The V gene is TRBV3, the J gene TRBJ1-4; TRBD1 matches 7 bases. The ends lost 4 bases at V and 6 bases at J; junction bases unmatched: 2. The germline gives CDR1 SNHLY, CDR2 FYNGKV (reference sequence). The CDR3 is 13 residues long. CDR3 DNA (partial): TGTGCCAGCAGCTCGACAGGGTACGAAAGATTATTT. It encodes CASSSTGYERLF. The complete CDR3 protein is CASSSTGYERLFF.

This clone appeared a few times. Germline and genes here are mouse. The CDR3 protein is CASSLVVAEQFF. Partial CDR3 DNA: TGTGCCAGCAGTCTGGTGGTTGCTGAGCAGTTC. This chain uses TRBV26 with TRBJ2-1; no clear D. The read stops 1 residue short of the end of the CDR3; the missing end is completed from the germline J gene. The CDR3 has 12 amino acids. V lost 2 bases to trimming and J lost 6 bases, with 5 bases between them. CDR1 KGHPV and CDR2 FQNQEV come from the germline V gene (reference sequence).